The next 31 T cell receptor beta chains were all read from a single sample in a study of OX40 agonist ivuxolimab in advanced cancers. To prepare the library, the immunoSEQ multiplex PCR assay was applied. The source is immuneACCESS, and TCRdb retained only in-frame sequences with V and J called. Part of the clones is not carried over; for the studies checked, unresolved V genes explain less than half of this, and the remainder is unexplained. The sample includes around 80,000 clones, with around nine tenths observed a single time. The top ten clonotypes cover around 0.19% of the sample. The input for sequencing was CD4+ or CD8+ T cells sorted from blood, taken in a trial of the OX40 agonist ivuxolimab. These receptors all come from an adult with an advanced solid tumor such as melanoma, head and neck, liver or kidney cancer.

The gene calls are TRBV30 and TRBJ1-1; unclear D gene. V was clipped by 4 bases and J by 1 base, with 4 bases between them. Looked up from germline, CDR1 is GTSNPN and CDR2 is SVGIG (reference sequence). This CDR3 has 11 amino acids. In DNA form, the CDR3 reads TGTGCCTGGAACAGGAACACTGAAGCTTTCTTT. Protein product: CAWNRNTEAFF.

This clone came up a few times. CDR3 coding DNA: TGTGCCAGCCTCTGGGGAGCTGACACAGATACGCAGTATTTT. Translation gives CASLWGADTDTQYF. The chain uses TRBV2 and TRBJ2-3; weak D call: TRBD2 (5 bases). Germline V gives CDR1 SNHLY, CDR2 FYNNEI. The CDR3 length is 14 residues. V lost 8 bases, J lost 2 bases, and 14 bases lay in between.

The V gene is TRBV5-1, the J gene TRBJ1-5; the D gene is possibly TRBD1 (6 bases). This CDR3 has 15 residues. Trimming took off 0 bases at V and 5 bases at J, with 12 bases between the two ends. CDR1 is SGHRS and CDR2 is YFSETQ in the germline V gene. The CDR3 DNA reads as TGCGCCAGCAGCTTGGACGGTGAGGGGGATCAGCCCCAGCATTTT. Translation: CASSLDGEGDQPQHF. The full variable domain, with the rest looked up from reference TRBV5-1 and TRBJ1-5, is KAGVTQTPRYLIKTRGQQVTLSCSPISGHRSVSWYQQTPGQGLQFLFEYFSETQRNKGNFPGRFSGRQFSNSRSEMNVSTLELGDSALYLCASSLDGEGDQPQHFGDGTRLSIL.

The chain couples TRBV7-3 to TRBJ1-5; a weak D match, TRBD1 (5 bases). CDR3 length: 16 residues. Germline V gene lookup returns CDR1 SGHTA and CDR2 FQGTGA. V dropped 5 bases and J dropped 9 bases, with 23 bases sitting between them. CDR3 region: CASSPRTGRETRPQHF. The CDR3 nucleotides are TGTGCCAGCAGCCCCCGAACGGGACGGGAAACGAGGCCCCAGCATTTT. The full variable domain, with the rest looked up from reference TRBV7-3 and TRBJ1-5, is GAGVSQTPSNKVTEKGKYVELRCDPISGHTALYWYRQSLGQGPEFLIYFQGTGAADDSGLPNDRFFAVRPEGSVSTLKIQRTERGDSAVYLCASSPRTGRETRPQHFGDGTRLSIL.

The chain couples TRBV2 to TRBJ2-7; no definite D call. V lost 4 bases and J lost 3, with 7 bases in between. The CDR3 covers 12 residues. Germline CDR1 reads SNHLY; CDR2 reads FYNNEI. Here the CDR3 reads CASSALSYEQYF. The CDR3 region has the DNA TGTGCCAGCAGTGCCCTGAGCTACGAGCAGTACTTC. Supplemented by reference TRBV2 and TRBJ2-7, the full variable domain reads EPEVTQTPSHQVTQMGQEVILRCVPISNHLYFYWYRQILGQKVEFLVSFYNNEISEKSEIFDDQFSVERPDGSNFTLKIRSTKLEDSAMYFCASSALSYEQYFGPGTRLTVT.

The chain carries TRBV9 and TRBJ2-1; 7 bases are a match to TRBD1. Germline assignment: CDR1 SGDLS and CDR2 YYNGEE. V trimming: 1 base; J trimming: 0 bases; junction bases outside the gene matches: 13. This CDR3 is 19 amino acids long. The DNA of the CDR3 is TGTGCCAGCAGCGTAACGGGGACAGCAAAACAAAACTCCTACAATGAGCAGTTCTTC. Protein sequence: CASSVTGTAKQNSYNEQFF. Together with reference TRBV9 and TRBJ2-1, the CDR3 gives the full variable domain: DSGVTQTPKHLITATGQRVTLRCSPRSGDLSVYWYQQSLDQGLQFLIQYYNGEERAKGNILERFSAQQFPDLHSELNLSSLELGDSALYFCASSVTGTAKQNSYNEQFFGPGTRLTVL.

The chain joins TRBV6-1 to TRBJ1-5; D is ambiguous. Germline V gene sequence: CDR1 MNHNS, CDR2 SASEGT. V was pared by 8 bases and J by 2 bases, with 13 bases between. The CDR3 contains 14 residues. The CDR3 sequence: CASRLWGGNQPQHF. CDR3 sequence (DNA): TGTGCCAGCCGACTTTGGGGTGGCAATCAGCCCCAGCATTTT.

J is TRBJ2-3 and V is TRBV30; 8 bases are shared with TRBD1. CDR3 length: 13 residues. The V gene's germline CDR1 is GTSNPN and CDR2 SVGIG (reference sequence). V lost 3 bases, J lost 4 bases, and 3 bases stayed unmatched. Here the CDR3 reads CAWSRTGSDTQYF. CDR3 sequence (DNA): TGTGCCTGGAGCCGGACAGGGTCAGATACGCAGTATTTT. The variable domain in full, completed from reference TRBV30 and TRBJ2-3, reads SQTIHQWPATLVQPVGSPLSLECTVEGTSNPNLYWYRQAAGRGLQLLFYSVGIGQISSEVPQNLSASRPQDRQFILSSKKLLLSDSGFYLCAWSRTGSDTQYFGPGTRLTVL.

V is TRBV19 and J is TRBJ1-2, with D possibly being TRBD1 (5 bases). Germline V gene data show CDR1 as LNHDA and CDR2 as SQIVND (reference sequence). The CDR3 extends over 14 amino acids. Trimming took off 0 bases at V and 13 bases at J, with 18 bases between the two ends. Here the CDR3 reads CASSIDSSQGRCTF. In DNA, the CDR3 is TGTGCCAGTAGTATAGATTCTAGCCAGGGTCGTTGCACCTTC.

The chain links TRBV7-8 to TRBJ1-5; D not resolved. Germline CDR1 SGHVS, CDR2 FQNEAQ. Between the trimmed V and J ends, which lost 1 base and 6 bases, there was a span of 10 bases. This CDR3 comprises 14 residues. The CDR3, as DNA: TGTGCCAGCAGCTTAGTTGGGTTCCTTCAGCCCCAGCATTTT. It encodes CASSLVGFLQPQHF.

This rearrangement joins TRBV19 to TRBJ1-4, with D tentatively TRBD1 (5 bases). Germline loops: CDR1 LNHDA, CDR2 SQIVND (reference sequence). The V end lost 6 bases, the J end lost 6 bases, and 17 bases lay between the germline ends. This CDR3 region has 15 residues. The CDR3 nucleotides are TGTGCCAGTAGGACCTACAGGATCTCTGATGAAAAACTGTTTTTT. This translates into CASRTYRISDEKLFF. Combining the CDR3 with reference TRBV19 and TRBJ1-4 gives the whole variable domain DGGITQSPKYLFRKEGQNVTLSCEQNLNHDAMYWYRQDPGQGLRLIYYSQIVNDFQKGDIAEGYSVSREKKESFPLTVTSAQKNPTAFYLCASRTYRISDEKLFFGSGTQLSVL.

V usage is TRBV7-3 and J usage is TRBJ2-5; D perhaps matches TRBD2 (6 bases). Germline assignment: CDR1 SGHTA and CDR2 FQGTGA. The CDR3 is 16 amino acids. V was pared by 2 bases and J by 1 base, with 14 bases between. The CDR3 DNA sequence: TGTGCCAGCAGCTTAGAGTACCGGGGGAGCCAAGAGACCCAGTACTTC. It encodes CASSLEYRGSQETQYF.

The J gene is TRBJ2-3, the V gene TRBV4-1; the D is unclear. The CDR3 covers 13 residues. Trimming shortened V by 0 bases and J by 4 bases, and 5 bases separated the two germline ends. From germline, CDR1 is MGHRA and CDR2 YSYEKL. The CDR3 sequence is CASSQESPDTQYF. CDR3 coding DNA: TGCGCCAGCAGCCAAGAATCGCCAGATACGCAGTATTTT.

J is TRBJ1-5 and V is TRBV19, with D possibly matching TRBD1 (6 bases). CDR1 and CDR2 from the germline V gene are LNHDA and SQIVND (reference sequence). The CDR3 spans 15 residues. V was pared by 6 bases and J by 2 bases, with 14 bases between. Here the CDR3 DNA reads TGTGCCAGTAGACTACAGGGACTCCGCAATCAGCCCCAGCATTTT. Translating it yields CASRLQGLRNQPQHF. Filled out from reference TRBV19 and TRBJ1-5, the complete variable domain reads DGGITQSPKYLFRKEGQNVTLSCEQNLNHDAMYWYRQDPGQGLRLIYYSQIVNDFQKGDIAEGYSVSREKKESFPLTVTSAQKNPTAFYLCASRLQGLRNQPQHFGDGTRLSIL.

The chain employs TRBV28 and TRBJ1-2, with TRBD1 identical over 9 bases. Trimming at V came to 7 bases and at J to 5 bases, leaving 8 bases not matched to a gene. Germline lookup yields CDR1 MDHEN and CDR2 SYDVKM. The CDR3 loop spans 14 amino acids. The CDR3 is CASTTGQGKYGYTF. CDR3 bases: TGTGCCAGCACCACGGGACAGGGAAAGTATGGCTACACCTTC.

DNA for the CDR3: TGTGCCAGCAGCTTAGCCGGGGGAGAGACCCAGTACTTC. Translated, it gives CASSLAGGETQYF. The rearrangement uses TRBV11-3 and TRBJ2-5; maybe TRBD2 (6 bases). This CDR3 has 13 amino acids. Trimming cost V 1 base and J 4 bases, with 7 bases left between them. The germline V gene encodes CDR1 SGHNT and CDR2 YENEEA.

This sequence joins TRBV7-3 and TRBJ2-5, with no clear D. The CDR3 is made up of 14 amino acids. Trimming removed 4 bases from V and 5 bases from J, with 14 bases in between. CDR1 and CDR2 (germline): SGHTA, FQGTGA. The CDR3 coding sequence is TGTGCCAGCAGCTCACAAACCCCCGGGGAGACCCAGTACTTC. It is translated as CASSSQTPGETQYF.

Turning to this clone: The sample carries other DNA sequences with the same CDR3. V usage is TRBV6-1 and J usage is TRBJ1-2, with 7 bases fitting TRBD1. The CDR3 consists of 13 residues. Germline CDR1 and CDR2: MNHNS and SASEGT. The V gene end was trimmed by 9 bases and the J gene end by 1 base; junction bases not matched to a gene: 5. For the CDR3, the DNA is TGTGCCAGTGGGGACAGATTTAACTATGGCTACACCTTC. Amino acids: CASGDRFNYGYTF.

The chain joins TRBV19 to TRBJ2-7; possibly TRBD2 for D (6 bases). The CDR3 has 16 amino acids. Trimming removed 4 bases from V and 7 bases from J, with 23 bases in between. CDR1 is LNHDA and CDR2 is SQIVND in the germline V gene (reference sequence). CDR3 DNA: TGTGCCAGTAGTACCCGGCCGGGACTCAAATTGGGAGAGCAGTACTTC. It is translated as CASSTRPGLKLGEQYF.

This clone showed up just a few times. The gene calls are TRBV30 and TRBJ1-1; no definite D call. V lost 8 bases and J lost 3, with 16 bases in between. In germline, CDR1 is GTSNPN, CDR2 SVGIG (reference sequence). The length of the CDR3 is 13 residues. The CDR3 DNA is TGTGCCGGATCACATCGTGGCGACACTGAAGCTTTCTTT. The encoded protein is CAGSHRGDTEAFF.

This clone has just one count. The chain links TRBV5-6 to TRBJ1-4, with D perhaps TRBD1 (6 bases). The CDR3 loop spans 14 amino acids. Germline V gives CDR1 SGHDT, CDR2 YYEEEE. The ends were cut back, 1 base at V and 7 bases at J, with 11 bases in the middle. CDR3 in amino acids: CASSLTGKGEKLFF. CDR3 coding DNA: TGTGCCAGCAGCTTGACAGGGAAAGGTGAAAAACTGTTTTTT.

The J gene is TRBJ2-7, the V gene TRBV11-3, with TRBD2 identical over 9 bases. J lost 3 bases, V lost 5 bases, and 5 bases had no gene match. The CDR3 has 14 amino acids. Germline CDR1 SGHNT, CDR2 YENEEA. CDR3 protein: CASSISGGLYEQYF. The CDR3 coding sequence is TGTGCCAGCAGCATCAGCGGGGGGCTCTACGAGCAGTACTTC. Full variable domain (remainder filled in from reference TRBV11-3 and TRBJ2-7): EAGVVQSPRYKIIEKKQPVAFWCNPISGHNTLYWYLQNLGQGPELLIRYENEEAVDDSQLPKDRFSAERLKGVDSTLKIQPAELGDSAVYLCASSISGGLYEQYFGPGTRLTVT.

CDR3 bases: TGTGCCAGCTCACCATTCGCGGGCGTCGATCTCTCTGGAAACACCATATATTTT. Its protein product is CASSPFAGVDLSGNTIYF. This chain uses TRBV18 with TRBJ1-3; D gene ambiguous. The CDR3 sequence is 18 residues long. The V gene's germline CDR1 is KGHSH and CDR2 LQKENI. Trimming pared 2 bases from V and 0 bases from J, leaving 17 bases between.

This chain uses TRBV5-1 with TRBJ2-7; a possible D gene is TRBD2 (5 bases). This CDR3 has 16 residues. With 4 bases removed from V and 0 bases from J, the gap between germline ends came to 17 bases. The germline V gene has CDR1 SGHRS and CDR2 YFSETQ. This chain's CDR3 is CASSAGISASSYEQYF. In DNA, the CDR3 is TGCGCCAGCAGCGCCGGGATAAGTGCCTCCTCCTACGAGCAGTACTTC.

The rearrangement joins TRBV2 to TRBJ2-1; D is unresolved. Trimming left V 8 bases short and J 9 bases short, with 14 bases between. The CDR3 has 12 amino acids. CDR1 is SNHLY and CDR2 is FYNNEI in the germline V gene. CDR3 sequence: CASSYSRVEQFF. The CDR3 DNA reads TGTGCCAGCTCTTATTCACGAGTTGAGCAGTTCTTC.

This chain uses TRBV6-6 with TRBJ2-7; 13 bases are a match to TRBD2. Trimming removed 2 bases from V and 7 bases from J; junction bases left unmatched: 5. There are 15 residues in the CDR3. The germline V gene has CDR1 MNHNY and CDR2 SVGAGI (reference sequence). The CDR3 sequence is CASSYPGLAGREQYF. The CDR3 DNA is TGTGCCAGCAGTTACCCGGGACTAGCGGGAAGGGAGCAGTACTTC.

This chain links TRBV29-1 with TRBJ2-5; maybe TRBD1 (6 bases). The CDR3 is 13 residues long. Trimming took off 3 bases at V and 5 bases at J, with 13 bases between the two ends. Germline CDR1 is SQVTM and CDR2 is ANQGSEA. CDR3 nucleotides: TGCAGCGTTGACAGGGGAATTGTGGAGACCCAGTACTTC. Amino acids: CSVDRGIVETQYF.

The chain is built from TRBV30 and TRBJ2-3; perhaps TRBD2 as D (5 bases). Trimming left V 5 bases short and J 1 base short, with 10 bases between. Germline values: CDR1 GTSNPN, CDR2 SVGIG (reference sequence). There are 13 residues in the CDR3. The CDR3 DNA reads TGTGCCTGGGCTACGAGGGGCACAGATACGCAGTATTTT. Translation: CAWATRGTDTQYF.

This chain links TRBV7-3 with TRBJ2-3; D remains unclear. Germline V lookup: CDR1 SGHTA, CDR2 FQGTGA. V dropped 3 bases and J dropped 3 bases, with 7 bases sitting between them. The CDR3 spans 13 residues. CDR3 DNA: TGTGCCAGCAGCTTGGGCGGTACAGATACGCAGTATTTT. This encodes CASSLGGTDTQYF.

The chain has TRBV7-9 and TRBJ1-3; D not certain. CDR1 and CDR2 from the germline V gene are SEHNR and FQNEAQ (reference sequence). The CDR3 runs 14 residues. V lost 3 bases, J lost 2 bases, and 8 bases lay in between. This CDR3 reads CASSLSPAGNTIYF. CDR3 bases: TGTGCCAGCAGCTTGTCCCCCGCTGGAAACACCATATATTTT.

The V and J genes are TRBV4-2 and TRBJ1-3; TRBD1 matches 8 bases. The V gene end was trimmed by 2 bases and the J gene end by 4 bases; junction bases not matched to a gene: 4. The CDR3 consists of 15 residues. Germline V gene data show CDR1 as LGHNA and CDR2 as YNFKEQ. This CDR3 reads CASSQRNRGGNTIYF. As DNA, the CDR3 is TGTGCCAGCAGCCAACGGAACAGGGGGGGAAACACCATATATTTT.